A selection of T cell receptor beta chains follows, all from one sample in a study of cytomegalovirus exposure and HLA in healthy donors. Clones were read by immunoSEQ multiplex PCR, and TCRdb kept only the in-frame ones, dropping some. The sample has roughly 140,000 clones; 75% to 90% are singletons. Sample: PBMCs. These receptors came from a female donor in good health and CMV-seronegative. The CDR3 runs from the conserved cysteine through the conserved F or W. Fields, in order: J gene, V gene, CDR3 protein.

TRBJ1-1 | TRBV13 | CASSTNTEAFF
TRBJ2-5 | TRBV6-1 | CASRDSRQETQYF
TRBJ1-5 | TRBV19 | CASSPRTGNQPQHF
TRBJ1-1 | TRBV7-8 | CASSSVGGRAEAFF
TRBJ2-2 | TRBV19 | CASKNAGTGELFF
TRBJ1-1 | TRBV30 | CAWSVRGAVYTEAFF
TRBJ2-2 | TRBV7-9 | CASSSRTSGFTGELFF
TRBJ2-5 | TRBV11-2 | CASSLEGGETQYF
TRBJ2-1 | TRBV2 | CASSLQGTLSYNEQFF
TRBJ2-7 | TRBV11-1 | CASSLAPSGRSSYEQYF
TRBJ1-4 | TRBV4-1 | CASSPGTGALNEKLFF
TRBJ1-5 | TRBV2 | CASTRQSNQPQHF
TRBJ1-2 | TRBV28 | CASSPGQETGGYTF
TRBJ1-2 | TRBV4-1 | CASSQDRDTIYGYTF
TRBJ2-7 | TRBV28 | CASSLGGRRDYEQYF
TRBJ1-5 | TRBV4-1 | CASSQEPGGNQPQHF
TRBJ1-5 | TRBV7-9 | CASSPGGYSNQPQHF
TRBJ2-7 | TRBV27 | CASSPRGGLYEQYF
TRBJ2-1 | TRBV27 | CASSLAGSYNEQFF
TRBJ2-7 | TRBV6-5 | CASAGQGGEQYF
TRBJ1-2 | TRBV28 | CASTPGGGNYGYTF
TRBJ2-3 | TRBV6-1 | CASSQLAGAADTQYF
TRBJ1-5 | TRBV18 | CASSPETGQGQPQHF
TRBJ1-3 | TRBV6-5 | CASRGMGQGGTIYF
TRBJ2-7 | TRBV29-1 | CSVEGTSGREYEQYF
TRBJ2-3 | TRBV5-1 | CASSLAPPADTQYF
TRBJ1-1 | TRBV6-5 | CASILSPGHFEAFF
TRBJ2-5 | TRBV5-4 | CASSLEARSQETQYF
TRBJ2-3 | TRBV15 | CATSPFELAGGLDTQYF
TRBJ1-5 | TRBV7-9 | CASSLEGGQPQHF
TRBJ2-1 | TRBV2 | CASRGLAGGPYNEQFF
TRBJ2-7 | TRBV28 | CASTTSGILGEQYF
TRBJ2-1 | TRBV4-1 | CASSQESGGLYNEQFF
TRBJ2-2 | TRBV6-6 | CASSSSVNTGELFF
TRBJ1-2 | TRBV15 | CATSSQEDYGYTF
TRBJ1-4 | TRBV2 | CASSSDRGEGKLFF
TRBJ2-1 | TRBV30 | CAWTRNYNEQFF
TRBJ1-1 | TRBV7-8 | CASSLDVGAKTEAFF
TRBJ1-2 | TRBV2 | CASRHRQNNYGYTF
TRBJ2-7 | TRBV5-1 | CASSNPGSYEQYF
TRBJ1-4 | TRBV6-1 | CASSDPDRRNEKLFF
TRBJ2-3 | TRBV6-6 | CASFPSGRGTDTQYF
TRBJ2-3 | TRBV1 | CTSSQDLRQGPDTQYF
TRBJ1-4 | TRBV7-8 | CASSDRGGTTNEKLFF
TRBJ2-7 | TRBV5-6 | CASSSGHPSEQYF
TRBJ1-1 | TRBV27 | CASSLQGNTEAFF
TRBJ2-7 | TRBV6-1 | CASSRLASYEQYF
TRBJ2-5 | TRBV15 | CATSRDIGESETQYF
TRBJ2-3 | TRBV5-6 | CASSLAGASGDTDTQYF
TRBJ1-4 | TRBV19 | CATTGGSWEKLFF
TRBJ2-3 | TRBV6-1 | CASSENGRASGDTQYF
TRBJ1-4 | TRBV7-9 | CASSFGGGEKLFF
TRBJ1-1 | TRBV29-1 | CSVGAGTEAFF
TRBJ2-7 | TRBV21-1 | CASSKEWPSGPALYEQYF
TRBJ2-5 | TRBV4-2 | CASSQDRETQYF
TRBJ2-3 | TRBV19 | CASRQGADTQYF
TRBJ2-5 | TRBV5-1 | CASSSGDSKETQYF
TRBJ1-5 | TRBV27 | CASRYFRQGRHQPQHF